One and the same sample provided the 27 T cell receptor beta chains below, sequenced in a study of blood T cell repertoires in COVID-19. Profiled with immunoSEQ multiplex PCR; TCRdb holds only in-frame clones, not every one. Of roughly 260,000 clones listed, roughly 88% are singletons. Source material: PBMCs or T cells enriched from blood (not recorded which). All receptors come from a woman between 50 and 59 years old who had recovered from COVID-19.

The rearrangement joins TRBV10-3 to TRBJ1-4; 7 bases are shared with TRBD1. There are 14 residues in the CDR3. The ends lost 3 bases at V and 6 bases at J; junction bases unmatched: 4. CDR1 ENHRY and CDR2 SYGVKD come from the germline V gene. The CDR3, as DNA: TGTGCCATCAGTGACTCCAGGGGGGATGAAAAACTGTTTTTT. This translates into CAISDSRGDEKLFF.

This chain connects TRBV4-1 to TRBJ2-6; 9 nucleotides line up with TRBD1. V gave up 1 base and J gave up 4 bases; unmatched junction bases: 5. The length of the CDR3 is 17 residues. Germline CDR1 reads MGHRA; CDR2 reads YSYEKL. CDR3 bases: TGCGCCAGCAGCCAAGGGACAGGGGTTTCCGGGGCCAACGTCCTGACTTTC. It yields the protein CASSQGTGVSGANVLTF.

The count of this clone is one. The chain uses TRBV28 and TRBJ1-4; D uncertain. The length of the CDR3 is 14 residues. Germline CDR1 is MDHEN and CDR2 is SYDVKM. The germline V and J ends were trimmed by 6 bases and 8 bases, with 16 bases remaining between them. This CDR3 reads CASSYPRVGEKLFF. DNA for the CDR3: TGTGCCAGCAGCTACCCGCGGGTGGGCGAAAAACTGTTTTTT. Full variable domain (missing parts from reference TRBV28 and TRBJ1-4): DVKVTQSSRYLVKRTGEKVFLECVQDMDHENMFWYRQDPGLGLRLIYFSYDVKMKEKGDIPEGYSVSREKKERFSLILESASTNQTSMYLCASSYPRVGEKLFFGSGTQLSVL.

CDR3 bases: TGTGCCAGCAGTGGACTAGCGGGAGGTCCCTACAATGAGCAGTTCTTC. Its translation is CASSGLAGGPYNEQFF. This chain joins TRBV6-6 and TRBJ2-1, with 14 bases lining up with TRBD2. J was trimmed by 2 bases and V by 5 bases; bases with no gene match: 2. This CDR3 spans 16 amino acids. CDR1 and CDR2 from the germline V gene are MNHNY and SVGAGI (reference sequence).

V gene TRBV29-1 combines with J gene TRBJ2-7; possible D gene TRBD1, 5 bases. The CDR3 is 12 residues long. V was clipped by 5 bases and J by 0 bases, with 8 bases between them. Germline CDR1 SQVTM, CDR2 ANQGSEA. Here the CDR3 reads CSVFDSSYEQYF. CDR3 in DNA: TGCAGCGTTTTCGACAGCTCCTACGAGCAGTACTTC.

This chain connects TRBV5-4 to TRBJ1-1; D unclear. The germline V and J ends were trimmed by 2 bases and 0 bases, with 11 bases remaining between them. Germline V CDR1 and CDR2: SGHNT, YYREEE (reference sequence). CDR3 length equals 15 residues. CDR3 amino acids: CASSFNGQMNTEAFF. The CDR3 bases are TGTGCCAGCAGCTTCAATGGCCAGATGAACACTGAAGCTTTCTTT.

In this sample, this clone turned up once. The V call is TRBV23-1, the J call TRBJ1-1; D unresolved. TRBV23-1 is given ORF status, its function remaining uncertain. This CDR3 comprises 11 residues. V was trimmed by 6 bases and J by 3 bases, leaving 5 bases between them. CDR3 amino acids: CASRPDTEAFF. The DNA for the CDR3 is TGCGCCAGCAGACCGGACACTGAAGCTTTCTTT.

This chain connects TRBV27 to TRBJ1-2; D not resolved. Per the germline V gene, CDR1 is MNHEY and CDR2 is SMNVEV (reference sequence). V was clipped by 8 bases and J by 0 bases, with 13 bases between them. The CDR3 is 14 residues long. In nucleotides, the CDR3 is TGTGCCAGCGCGGAGGCCTTCGCTAACTATGGCTACACCTTC. It specifies CASAEAFANYGYTF.

The V gene is TRBV7-9, the J gene TRBJ2-7; TRBD1 is a possible D gene (6 bases). Germline V gene data show CDR1 as SEHNR and CDR2 as FQNEAQ (reference sequence). The V end was cut by 4 bases, the J end by 9 bases, with 13 bases between. The CDR3 is made up of 12 amino acids. The chain's CDR3 is CASSSWTETQYF. CDR3 DNA: TGTGCCAGCAGCTCCTGGACAGAAACGCAGTACTTC.

The chain couples TRBV2 to TRBJ1-5; D is possibly TRBD1 (5 bases). The CDR3 runs 14 residues. Trimming took 0 bases from V and 5 from J, leaving 8 bases between them. CDR1 is SNHLY, CDR2 FYNNEI, per germline. The CDR3 DNA is TGTGCCAGCAGTGAAGCGGGGGGGGATCAGCCCCAGCATTTT. It yields the protein CASSEAGGDQPQHF.

The rearrangement uses TRBV5-3 and TRBJ1-1; no firm D call. TRBV5-3 has ORF status, its function being uncertain. V lost 4 bases and J 0 bases, leaving 13 bases between the germline ends. This CDR3 is 15 amino acids long. CDR3 nucleotide sequence: TGTGCCAGAAGCCTGACACAGCCTTTGAACACTGAAGCTTTCTTT. Its translation is CARSLTQPLNTEAFF.

The chain links TRBV9 to TRBJ2-2, with D possibly being TRBD1 (6 bases). V shed 4 bases and J shed 8 bases, with 15 bases lying between them. Germline CDR1 is SGDLS and CDR2 is YYNGEE. The CDR3 is 14 amino acids. For the CDR3, the DNA is TGTGCCAGCAGCTTCCGACCGAGGGGGGGGGAGCTGTTTTTT. Its protein product is CASSFRPRGGELFF.

The chain has TRBV5-1 and TRBJ1-1; 9 bases are shared with TRBD1. J lost 4 bases, V lost 4 bases, and 5 bases had no gene match. Germline assignment: CDR1 SGHRS and CDR2 YFSETQ. The CDR3 is made up of 14 amino acids. CDR3: CASSARTGATEAFF. For the CDR3, the DNA is TGCGCCAGCAGCGCAAGGACAGGGGCCACTGAAGCTTTCTTT.

This clone was detected only a few times. V gene TRBV19 combines with J gene TRBJ1-1; possible D gene TRBD1, 5 bases. The CDR3 spans 14 residues. Between the trimmed V and J ends, which lost 11 bases and 0 bases, there was a span of 16 bases. The germline gives CDR1 LNHDA, CDR2 SQIVND (reference sequence). The CDR3, as DNA: TGTGCCTCCCAGGGTCCGGGAGTGAACACTGAAGCTTTCTTT. Translated: CASQGPGVNTEAFF.

This chain connects TRBV6-1 to TRBJ1-6, with a tentative D call TRBD1 (6 bases). The CDR3 consists of 14 residues. Germline CDR1 and CDR2: MNHNS and SASEGT. With 3 bases removed from V and 5 bases from J, the gap between germline ends came to 8 bases. The chain's CDR3 is CASSDTGHNSPLHF. The CDR3, as DNA: TGTGCCAGCAGTGATACAGGGCATAATTCACCCCTCCACTTT.

This rearrangement joins TRBV21-1 to TRBJ1-6. TRBV21-1 is given as a pseudogene. This CDR3 is built from 15 residues. The CDR3 is CASSKSFPGHSPLHF. The CDR3 DNA follows: TGTGCCAGCAGCAAAAGCTTTCCGGGTCATTCACCCCTCCACTTT.

A single count supports this clone. The J gene is TRBJ1-5, the V gene TRBV5-6; D is ambiguous. Between the trimmed V and J ends, which lost 2 bases and 1 base, there was a span of 13 bases. Germline V gene lookup returns CDR1 SGHDT and CDR2 YYEEEE. The CDR3 loop spans 16 amino acids. DNA of the CDR3: TGTGCCAGCAGCTTTAGATTACGGTCGAGCAATCAGCCCCAGCATTTT. Its protein product is CASSFRLRSSNQPQHF.

The chain recombines TRBV12-5 with TRBJ2-7, with TRBD2 as a possible D gene (5 bases). Germline lookup yields CDR1 LGHNT and CDR2 FRNRAP. The CDR3 length is 15 residues. V was pared by 2 bases and J by 2 bases, with 13 bases between. In DNA, the CDR3 is TGTGCTAGTGGTTTGCTACCCTGCGGGCCCTACGAGCAGTACTTC. Its translation is CASGLLPCGPYEQYF.

The chain combines TRBV7-2 with TRBJ2-7; 8 nucleotides match TRBD2. The CDR3 length is 13 residues. Looked up from germline, CDR1 is SGHTA and CDR2 is FQGNSA. The trim removed 8 bases at V and 5 bases at J, leaving 8 bases unmatched. The CDR3 is CASLFRGGDEQYF. In DNA, the CDR3 is TGTGCCAGCCTCTTCCGGGGGGGCGACGAGCAGTACTTC.

V and J are TRBV7-9 and TRBJ1-2; D might be TRBD1 (5 bases). The V and J ends lost 1 base and 2 bases respectively, with 8 bases between them. The CDR3 contains 14 residues. From germline, CDR1 is SEHNR and CDR2 FQNEAQ (reference sequence). The CDR3 spells CASSLEGANYGYTF. The CDR3 bases are TGTGCCAGCAGCTTAGAAGGGGCGAACTATGGCTACACCTTC.

CDR3 bases: TGTGCCAGTATGCCCCTTCACATTGGGAGCACTGAAGCTTTCTTT. This gives the protein CASMPLHIGSTEAFF. The J gene is TRBJ1-1, the V gene TRBV19; the D is unclear. The CDR3 is 15 amino acids. CDR1 and CDR2 from the germline V gene are LNHDA and SQIVND (reference sequence). The V gene lost 7 bases and the J gene lost 4 bases, with 19 bases spanning the gap.

V gene TRBV19 combines with J gene TRBJ2-2; 10 bases are shared with TRBD1. CDR3 size: 16 residues. With V trimmed by 6 bases and J by 7 bases, 11 bases remained unmatched. Germline CDR1 is LNHDA and CDR2 is SQIVND (reference sequence). In nucleotides, the CDR3 is TGTGCCAGTAGCAAACTCCCGGGACAGGGGTTCGGGGAGCTGTTTTTT. Its translation is CASSKLPGQGFGELFF.

The V and J genes are TRBV7-2 and TRBJ1-2; D not resolved. The length of the CDR3 is 13 residues. V was pared by 7 bases and J by 4 bases, with 13 bases between. CDR1 is SGHTA and CDR2 is FQGNSA in the germline V gene. CDR3 bases: TGTGCCAGCACCTTGGTGGCGGCCTATGGCTACACCTTC. Protein: CASTLVAAYGYTF.

This rearrangement joins TRBV5-1 to TRBJ1-6; TRBD1 might be the D (5 bases). Germline assignment: CDR1 SGHRS and CDR2 YFSETQ. The CDR3 loop spans 14 amino acids. The V gene lost 3 bases and the J gene lost 9 bases, with 13 bases spanning the gap. DNA for the CDR3: TGCGCCAGCAGCTCCGGGCCCCAGGGTTCACCCCTCCACTTT. It is translated as CASSSGPQGSPLHF.

This clone was seen just once. The genes are TRBV2 and TRBJ2-1, with 9 positions matching TRBD2. The germline gives CDR1 SNHLY, CDR2 FYNNEI. The CDR3 sequence is 14 residues long. The V segment lost 5 bases and the J segment 9 bases; nucleotides outside the gene matches: 8. CDR3 nucleotide sequence: TGTGCCAGCAGTTGGACTAGCGTGACCCCTGAGCAGTTCTTC. This codes for CASSWTSVTPEQFF.

The chain recombines TRBV2 with TRBJ1-1; a possible D gene is TRBD1 (5 bases). The V end lost 5 bases, the J end lost 5 bases, and 18 bases lay between the germline ends. This CDR3 region has 15 residues. CDR1 is SNHLY and CDR2 is FYNNEI in the germline V gene. CDR3 sequence reads: CASSRLGRVGTEAFF. As DNA, the CDR3 is TGTGCCAGCAGTCGCCTCGGCAGGGTAGGGACTGAAGCTTTCTTT.

J is TRBJ2-1 and V is TRBV29-1; TRBD2 matches 9 bases. Losses at the gene ends were 2 bases for V and 3 bases for J; bases not matched to a gene: 8. The V gene's germline CDR1 is SQVTM and CDR2 ANQGSEA. The CDR3 is 16 residues long. The CDR3 is CSVESSSGSGYNEQFF. The CDR3, as DNA: TGCAGCGTTGAATCCAGTAGCGGGAGTGGCTACAATGAGCAGTTCTTC.